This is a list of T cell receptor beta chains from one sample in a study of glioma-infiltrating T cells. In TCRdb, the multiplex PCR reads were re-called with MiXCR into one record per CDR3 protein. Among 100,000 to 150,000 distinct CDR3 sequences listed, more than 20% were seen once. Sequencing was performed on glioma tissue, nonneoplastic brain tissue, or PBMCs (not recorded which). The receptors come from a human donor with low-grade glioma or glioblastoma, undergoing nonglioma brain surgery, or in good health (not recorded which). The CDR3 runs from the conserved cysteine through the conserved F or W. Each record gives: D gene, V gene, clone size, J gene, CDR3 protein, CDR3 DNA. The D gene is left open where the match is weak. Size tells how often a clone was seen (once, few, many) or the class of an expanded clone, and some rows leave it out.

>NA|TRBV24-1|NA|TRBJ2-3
CATSDPGAASSTDTQYF
TGTGCCACCAGTGATCCCGGGGCAGCGTCTAGCACAGATACGCAGTATTTT
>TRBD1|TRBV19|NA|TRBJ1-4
CASKDRASNEKLFF
TGTGCCAGTAAGGACAGGGCCTCTAATGAAAAACTGTTTTTT
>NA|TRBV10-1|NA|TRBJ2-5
CASNRSPYGGRVVRKMIQYF
TGCGCCAGCAATCGATCGCCCTACGGGGGGCGAGTGGTCAGAAAGATGATCCAGTACTTC
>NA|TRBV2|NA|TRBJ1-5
CASNEEGNQPQHF
TGTGCCAGCAACGAGGAGGGCAATCAGCCCCAGCATTTT
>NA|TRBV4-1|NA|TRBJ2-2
CASRTDYAGELFF
TGCGCCAGCAGGACAGATTACGCCGGGGAGCTGTTTTTT
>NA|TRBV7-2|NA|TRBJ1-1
CASSTGGNTEAFF
TGTGCCAGCAGCACGGGGGGGAACACTGAAGCTTTCTTT
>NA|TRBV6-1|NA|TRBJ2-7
CASRRTGTYEQYF
TGTGCCAGCAGGCGGACGGGAACCTACGAGCAGTACTTC
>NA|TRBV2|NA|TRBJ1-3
CASSEGIRSGNTIYF
TGTGCCAGCAGTGAAGGGATCCGCTCTGGAAACACCATATATTTT
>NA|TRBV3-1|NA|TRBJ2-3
CASSQITTQYF
TGTGCCAGCAGCCAAATTACGACGCAGTATTTT
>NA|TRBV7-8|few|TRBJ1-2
CASSSSANYGYTF
TGTGCCAGCAGCTCGTCAGCAAACTATGGCTACACCTTC
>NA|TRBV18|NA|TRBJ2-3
CASSPRGSPPDTQYF
TGTGCCAGCTCGCCCCGTGGGTCCCCGCCGGATACGCAGTATTTT
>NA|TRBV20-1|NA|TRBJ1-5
CSASSNRHSNQPQHF
TGCAGTGCTAGCTCTAATAGGCATAGCAATCAGCCCCAGCATTTT
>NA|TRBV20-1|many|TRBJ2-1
CSARDLGALRYNEQFF
TGCAGTGCTAGAGATTTGGGAGCCCTGAGGTACAATGAGCAGTTCTTC
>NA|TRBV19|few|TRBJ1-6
CASTLTGFNSPLHF
TGTGCCAGTACCCTCACAGGGTTTAATTCACCCCTCCACTTT
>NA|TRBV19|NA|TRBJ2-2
CASSIGTELFF
TGTGCCAGTAGTATCGGGACGGAGCTGTTTTTT
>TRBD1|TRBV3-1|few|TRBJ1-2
CASSPGTDNYGYTF
TGTGCCAGCAGCCCCGGGACAGACAACTATGGCTACACCTTC
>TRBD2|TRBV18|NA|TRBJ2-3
CASSPGGRLAGKEGTDTQYF
TGTGCCAGCTCACCTGGGGGGCGTCTAGCGGGGAAGGAAGGCACAGATACGCAGTATTTT
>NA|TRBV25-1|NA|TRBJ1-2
CASSEVAGGYTF
TGTGCCAGCAGTGAAGTCGCGGGGGGCTACACCTTC
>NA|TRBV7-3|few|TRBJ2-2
CASSLSYTGELFF
TGTGCCAGCAGCTTAAGCTACACCGGGGAGCTGTTTTTT
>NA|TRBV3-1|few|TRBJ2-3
CASAWGDTQYF
TGTGCCAGCGCCTGGGGAGATACGCAGTATTTT
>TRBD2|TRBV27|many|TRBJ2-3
CASSSAGLAGAPDTQYF
TGTGCCAGCAGTAGCGCCGGACTAGCGGGGGCCCCAGATACGCAGTATTTT
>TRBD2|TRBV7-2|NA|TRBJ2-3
CASSLGLAGPTDTQYF
TGTGCCAGCAGCCTGGGACTAGCGGGGCCCACAGATACGCAGTATTTT
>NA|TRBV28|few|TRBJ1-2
CASSQEGEANYGYTF
TGTGCCAGCAGCCAAGAGGGGGAAGCTAACTATGGCTACACCTTC
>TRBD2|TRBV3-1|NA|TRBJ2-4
CASSVLAGGAKNIQYF
TGTGCCAGCAGCGTACTAGCGGGGGGAGCCAAAAACATTCAGTACTTC
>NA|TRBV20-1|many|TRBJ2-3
CSARNDTSTDTQYF
TGCAGTGCTAGAAACGACACTAGCACAGATACGCAGTATTTT
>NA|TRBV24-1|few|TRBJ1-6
CATSDSRLPGPLHF
TGTGCCACCAGTGATTCAAGGCTTCCTGGCCCCCTCCACTTT
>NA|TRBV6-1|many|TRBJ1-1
CASSQDRNTEAFF
TGTGCCAGCAGTCAGGACAGAAACACTGAAGCTTTCTTT
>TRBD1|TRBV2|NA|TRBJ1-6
CASSWDSMASTLHF
TGTGCCAGCAGTTGGGACAGTATGGCTTCAACCCTCCACTTT
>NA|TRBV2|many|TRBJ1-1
CASRRLLSPRAEAFF
TGTGCCAGCAGGAGACTACTCAGCCCCCGGGCTGAAGCTTTCTTT
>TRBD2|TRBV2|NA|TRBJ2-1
CASTDGTSAYNEQFF
TGTGCCAGCACCGACGGGACTAGCGCTTACAATGAGCAGTTCTTC
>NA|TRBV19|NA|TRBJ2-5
CASSIAGAGTQYF
TGTGCCAGTAGTATAGCCGGAGCGGGGACCCAGTACTTC
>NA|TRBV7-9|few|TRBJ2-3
CASSLGQADTQYF
TGTGCCAGCAGCTTAGGGCAGGCAGATACGCAGTATTTT
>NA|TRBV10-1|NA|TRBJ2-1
CASSPTRGVYNEQFF
TGCGCCAGCAGTCCAACCCGCGGAGTCTACAATGAGCAGTTCTTC
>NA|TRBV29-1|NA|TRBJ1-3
CSVGEGRRSTIYF
TGCAGCGTGGGGGAGGGACGGAGGAGCACCATATATTTT
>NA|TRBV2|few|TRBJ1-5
CASSPRGGYQPQHF
TGTGCCAGCAGTCCCAGGGGAGGGTATCAGCCCCAGCATTTT
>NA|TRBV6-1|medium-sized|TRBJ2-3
CASSLRGSTDTQYF
TGTGCCAGCAGCCTCCGGGGATCCACAGATACGCAGTATTTT
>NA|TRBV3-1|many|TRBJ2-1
CASSQTPGVDSSYNEQFF
TGTGCCAGCAGCCAAACCCCAGGGGTAGACAGCTCCTACAATGAGCAGTTCTTC
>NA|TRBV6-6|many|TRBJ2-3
CASSYGEEQSTDTQYF
TGTGCCAGCAGTTACGGGGAGGAACAGAGCACAGATACGCAGTATTTT
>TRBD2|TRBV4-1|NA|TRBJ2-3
CASSHSSGAGTDTQYF
TGCGCCAGCAGCCACTCTAGCGGGGCCGGAACAGATACGCAGTATTTT